The 31 T cell receptor beta chains reported below all come from one sample, sequenced in a study of blood T cells in healthy people across ages. It was with a sample-barcoded 5' primer and a J-beta primer mix that a second PCR of roughly 7 to 12 cycles was run. MiXCR was run by TCRdb on the 5' RACE reads, yielding one entry per CDR3 protein. This sample yields about 400,000 distinct CDR3 sequences, of which approximately 52% are seen a single time; 50% to 65% belongs to the top ten. Material: blood. These receptors were taken from a man in his 60s in good health.

This clonotype was found once. At one end the junction does not follow the germline gene, possibly because of a read error. CDR3 region: CASSSGLGAKEKLFF. DNA for the CDR3: TGTGCCAGCAGCTCTGGACTGGGGGCTAAGGAAAAACTGTTTTTT. The chain joins TRBV7-2 to TRBJ1-4; tentatively, D is TRBD1 (6 bases). This CDR3 contains 15 residues. Germline CDR1 and CDR2: SGHTA and FQGNSA.

CDR3 in DNA: TGTGCCAGCCGTAAGGGACAGGGAGGCCAAGAGACCCAGTACTTC. Its protein product is CASRKGQGGQETQYF. This chain joins TRBV18 and TRBJ2-5; 9 bases line up with TRBD1. In germline, CDR1 is KGHSH, CDR2 LQKENI. This CDR3 is built from 15 residues. Germline trimming cut 8 bases from V and 1 base from J; bases unmatched to any gene: 8.

The rearrangement joins TRBV5-1 to TRBJ2-5; 9 nucleotides agree with TRBD1. Germline-derived CDR1 and CDR2 are SGHRS and YFSETQ. There are 16 residues in the CDR3. Germline trimming cut 4 bases from V and 11 bases from J; bases unmatched to any gene: 18. CDR3 amino acids: CASSATTGTGFNEQYF. The CDR3 DNA reads TGCGCCAGCAGCGCAACGACCGGGACAGGGTTCAATGAGCAGTACTTC.

The rearrangement joins TRBV5-1 to TRBJ2-1, with 7 nucleotides matching TRBD2. Looked up from germline, CDR1 is SGHRS and CDR2 is YFSETQ. With 3 bases clipped from V and 2 bases from J, the junction kept 5 bases outside the gene matches. This CDR3 comprises 15 residues. In nucleotides, the CDR3 is TGCGCCAGCAGCTATGGGGGGGAAACCTACAATGAGCAGTTCTTC. The encoded protein is CASSYGGETYNEQFF. Variable domain in full (rest from reference TRBV5-1 and TRBJ2-1): KAGVTQTPRYLIKTRGQQVTLSCSPISGHRSVSWYQQTPGQGLQFLFEYFSETQRNKGNFPGRFSGRQFSNSRSEMNVSTLELGDSALYLCASSYGGETYNEQFFGPGTRLTVL.

The J gene is TRBJ2-1, the V gene TRBV29-1; TRBD1 matches 8 bases. CDR1 and CDR2 from the germline V gene are SQVTM and ANQGSEA. V shed 7 bases, J shed 3 bases, and the junction held 8 bases outside the gene matches. This CDR3 has 14 residues. The CDR3 spells CSGDGTGFYNEQFF. The CDR3 bases are TGCAGCGGAGACGGGACAGGATTCTACAATGAGCAGTTCTTC.

The chain has TRBV20-1 and TRBJ2-1; D gene unclear. V lost 0 bases and J lost 13, with 13 bases in between. Germline lookup yields CDR1 DFQATT and CDR2 SNEGSKA (reference sequence). The length of the CDR3 is 12 residues. The DNA for the CDR3 is TGCAGTGCTAGAGAAGGGTCCAAGACCCAGTTCTTC. It translates to CSAREGSKTQFF.

Only a few counts were recorded for this clonotype. Written as DNA, the CDR3 is TGCAGCGTTGCAGGGTGGAACATTCAGTACTTC. It is translated as CSVAGWNIQYF. The chain employs TRBV29-1 and TRBJ2-4, with D perhaps TRBD1 (5 bases). Germline V gives CDR1 SQVTM, CDR2 ANQGSEA. This CDR3 contains 11 residues. V dropped 4 bases and J dropped 7 bases, with 8 bases sitting between them.

The rearrangement uses TRBV7-9 and TRBJ1-2; D not certain. Germline assignment: CDR1 SEHNR and CDR2 FQNEAQ (reference sequence). CDR3 length: 14 amino acids. Trimming pared 5 bases from V and 2 bases from J, leaving 12 bases between. The CDR3 region is CASSAAGINYGYTF. As DNA, the CDR3 is TGTGCCAGCAGCGCCGCGGGTATCAACTATGGCTACACCTTC.

The rearrangement links TRBV9 to TRBJ2-7; perhaps TRBD2 as D (6 bases). Germline CDR1 and CDR2: SGDLS and YYNGEE. The CDR3 sequence is 14 residues long. The V end was cut by 4 bases, the J end by 2 bases, with 13 bases between. CDR3 region: CASSKGTAPYEQYF. The CDR3 DNA sequence: TGTGCCAGCAGCAAGGGGACTGCCCCCTACGAGCAGTACTTC.

This clonotype was recorded once. This chain uses TRBV30 with TRBJ2-3; D may be TRBD2 (7 bases). Trimming stripped 5 bases from V and 1 base from J, with 25 bases between. Germline assignment: CDR1 GTSNPN and CDR2 SVGIG (reference sequence). CDR3 length: 18 amino acids. The CDR3 DNA is TGTGCCTGGGAAAGTGGGGGGGGCCCTCGATTGGGCACAGATACGCAGTATTTT. This translates into CAWESGGGPRLGTDTQYF.

This clonotype was picked up many times. The V and J genes are TRBV18 and TRBJ2-5, with D hard to call. Trimming cost V 8 bases and J 3 bases, with 7 bases left between them. The CDR3 contains 11 residues. CDR1 is KGHSH, CDR2 LQKENI, per germline. The CDR3 DNA follows: TGTGCCAGCAGCCAAAAAGAGACCCAGTACTTC. This translates into CASSQKETQYF.

The gene calls are TRBV2 and TRBJ2-3; 7 bases agree with TRBD2. V was clipped by 6 bases and J by 2 bases; unmatched bases: 5. This CDR3 contains 14 residues. Germline V gene data show CDR1 as SNHLY and CDR2 as FYNNEI. CDR3 residues: CASRLADYTDTQYF. As DNA, the CDR3 is TGTGCCAGCAGGCTAGCGGACTACACAGATACGCAGTATTTT.

This clonotype was observed a handful of times. The rearrangement uses TRBV7-9 and TRBJ2-4; D is uncertain. Germline V CDR1 and CDR2: SEHNR, FQNEAQ (reference sequence). This CDR3 spans 13 amino acids. V was clipped by 5 bases and J by 8 bases, with 13 bases between them. CDR3: CASSPRSKDIQYF. Written as DNA, the CDR3 is TGTGCCAGCAGCCCCAGGAGTAAGGACATTCAGTACTTC.

J is TRBJ2-4 and V is TRBV28; D gene unclear. The DNA end is more similar to TRBJ2-7, so the J call may be wrong. Germline values: CDR1 MDHEN, CDR2 SYDVKM. The CDR3 has 17 amino acids. DNA of the CDR3: TGTGCCAGCAGTTTGAGGTGGGTTTCGGTGGAGAATGGCGAGCAGTACTTC. Translation: CASSLRWVSVENGEQYF.

J is TRBJ2-1 and V is TRBV20-1, with 9 bases matching TRBD2. Germline V gene data show CDR1 as DFQATT and CDR2 as SNEGSKA (reference sequence). V lost 0 bases and J lost 7; bases outside the gene matches: 13. The CDR3 length is 17 residues. The CDR3 region has the DNA TGCAGTGCTAGAGATCCCGGGGGGGTAGCGGGAGAGAATGAGCAGTTCTTC. It encodes CSARDPGGVAGENEQFF.

J is TRBJ2-5 and V is TRBV19; D remains ambiguous. The germline CDR1 and CDR2 sequences are LNHDA and SQIVND (reference sequence). This CDR3 spans 13 amino acids. V lost 2 bases and J lost 1, with 5 bases in between. In nucleotides, the CDR3 is TGTGCCAGTAGTATAAACACCCAAGAGACCCAGTACTTC. Amino acids: CASSINTQETQYF.

This chain links TRBV6-4 with TRBJ2-3, with D perhaps TRBD2 (5 bases). Looked up from germline, CDR1 is MRHNA and CDR2 is SNTAGT. This CDR3 is built from 15 residues. V lost 7 bases and J lost 4, with 18 bases in between. CDR3 in DNA: TGTGCCAGCACCAAAGACCGGGGTTCTGCAGATACGCAGTATTTT. It specifies CASTKDRGSADTQYF.

This clonotype was observed a handful of times. The chain uses TRBV20-1 and TRBJ2-6; D unclear. The CDR3 extends over 13 amino acids. Germline V gives CDR1 DFQATT, CDR2 SNEGSKA (reference sequence). The CDR3 protein is CSTIRSGANVLTF. The DNA of the CDR3 is TGCAGCACTATAAGGTCGGGGGCCAACGTCCTGACTTTC.

This sequence joins TRBV11-3 and TRBJ2-1; 7 bases are a match to TRBD2. J lost 3 bases, V lost 5 bases, and 4 bases had no gene match. CDR3 length equals 14 residues. Germline-derived CDR1 and CDR2 are SGHNT and YENEEA. The CDR3 here is CASSPSGIYNEQFF. The CDR3 coding sequence is TGTGCCAGCAGCCCAAGCGGGATCTACAATGAGCAGTTCTTC.

In its sample, this clonotype was seen a few times. This sequence joins TRBV6-4 and TRBJ2-2; 9 bases are shared with TRBD2. The germline V gene has CDR1 MRHNA and CDR2 SNTAGT. CDR3 length: 14 amino acids. Trimming at V came to 4 bases and at J to 6 bases, leaving 3 bases not matched to a gene. The CDR3 sequence: CASSGLAGSGELFF. The CDR3 DNA reads as TGTGCCAGCAGTGGGCTAGCGGGATCCGGGGAGCTGTTTTTT.

The chain combines TRBV7-9 with TRBJ1-6; no clear D. The V and J ends lost 5 bases and 0 bases respectively, with 14 bases between them. This CDR3 is built from 17 residues. Germline loops: CDR1 SEHNR, CDR2 FQNEAQ (reference sequence). DNA for the CDR3: TGTGCCAGCAGCCCCGGACCCCCGAGCTCCTATAATTCACCCCTCCACTTT. Its translation: CASSPGPPSSYNSPLHF.

The chain uses TRBV6-1 and TRBJ2-3, with 8 positions matching TRBD2. The J segment lost 11 bases and the V segment lost 1 base, leaving 11 bases of the junction unmatched. The CDR3 sequence is 15 residues long. From germline, CDR1 is MNHNS and CDR2 SASEGT. This chain's CDR3 is CASSEGGLAAYGQYF. CDR3 bases: TGTGCCAGCAGTGAAGGCGGACTAGCAGCGTACGGGCAGTATTTT.

This sequence joins TRBV30 and TRBJ2-7; 10 bases fit TRBD1. The germline V gene has CDR1 GTSNPN and CDR2 SVGIG (reference sequence). Trimming took 2 bases from V and 2 from J; bases not matched to a gene: 6. The CDR3 consists of 15 residues. For the CDR3, the DNA is TGTGCCTGGAGTCCCGGGACAGGGGCCCCCTACGAGCAGTACTTC. Residues: CAWSPGTGAPYEQYF. Complete variable domain (other parts from reference TRBV30 and TRBJ2-7): SQTIHQWPATLVQPVGSPLSLECTVEGTSNPNLYWYRQAAGRGLQLLFYSVGIGQISSEVPQNLSASRPQDRQFILSSKKLLLSDSGFYLCAWSPGTGAPYEQYFGPGTRLTVT.

V and J are TRBV6-5 and TRBJ2-7, with a weak D call TRBD1 (5 bases). The length of the CDR3 is 13 residues. CDR1 and CDR2 from the germline V gene are MNHEY and SVGAGI. With 6 bases removed from V and 2 bases from J, the gap between germline ends came to 11 bases. The CDR3 reads CASSRDSTYEQYF. The CDR3 DNA reads as TGTGCCAGCAGCCGTGACAGCACCTACGAGCAGTACTTC.

In this sample, this clonotype turned up many times. The rearrangement uses TRBV20-1 and TRBJ2-3; 12 positions agree with TRBD1. V gave up 4 bases and J gave up 3 bases; unmatched junction bases: 11. Germline assignment: CDR1 DFQATT and CDR2 SNEGSKA (reference sequence). The CDR3 contains 17 residues. The CDR3 region has the DNA TGCAGTGCTACCCGCCCCGGGACAGGGGGCTGGACAGATACGCAGTATTTT. This encodes CSATRPGTGGWTDTQYF.

Only one count was recorded for this clonotype. The rearrangement uses TRBV6-5 and TRBJ2-5; 9 bases are shared with TRBD1. V was pared by 6 bases and J by 5 bases, with 7 bases of the junction left unmatched. Germline CDR1 is MNHEY and CDR2 is SVGAGI. The length of the CDR3 is 14 residues. The CDR3 bases are TGTGCCAGCAGAACGGGACAGGGCTGGGAGACCCAGTACTTC. Protein: CASRTGQGWETQYF.

This clonotype was seen at least ten times. This may be a read error: a much more frequent sequence differs by one nucleotide. This chain joins TRBV10-3 and TRBJ2-6, with 8 bases matching TRBD1. This CDR3 spans 17 amino acids. Per the germline V gene, CDR1 is ENHRY and CDR2 is SYGVKD. The junction had 7 bases not matched to a gene; V was cut back by 6 bases and J by 0 bases. CDR3 DNA sequence: TGTGCCATCAGCCCGGGACAGGATTGCTCTGGGGCCAACGTCCTGACTTTC. Protein product: CAISPGQDCSGANVLTF.

V gene TRBV7-6 combines with J gene TRBJ2-7, with D possibly matching TRBD2 (6 bases). The DNA end lines up better with TRBJ2-5; the J call may be wrong. The length of the CDR3 is 15 residues. Germline V CDR1 and CDR2: SGHVS, FNYEAQ. The CDR3 coding sequence is TGTGCCAGCAGCTCTGGAGGGGCTGGGGGGGAGACCCAGTACTTC. This sequence encodes CASSSGGAGGETQYF.

The chain uses TRBV4-2 and TRBJ1-2; D is perhaps TRBD1 (5 bases). With 1 base removed from V and 11 bases from J, the gap between germline ends came to 20 bases. This CDR3 is built from 15 residues. In germline, CDR1 is LGHNA, CDR2 YNFKEQ. The DNA of the CDR3 is TGTGCCAGCAGCCAAGGGGGCGGCCCCCCGCGGGATTACACCTTC. It encodes CASSQGGGPPRDYTF.

Concerning this clonotype itself: The missing conserved phenylalanine or tryptophan at the end of this CDR3 makes a read error likely. The rearrangement joins TRBV5-1 to TRBJ2-1; 10 bases line up with TRBD2. The CDR3 loop spans 14 amino acids. Per the germline V gene, CDR1 is SGHRS and CDR2 is YFSETQ. V shed 4 bases, J shed 7 bases, and the junction held 5 bases outside the gene matches. The CDR3 DNA follows: TGCGCCAGCAGCCAAGCGGGAGGGCCGAATGAGCAGTTCTTA. Translation gives CASSQAGGPNEQFL.

This rearrangement joins TRBV12-3 or TRBV12-4 to TRBJ1-5, with D perhaps matching TRBD1 (5 bases). V dropped 4 bases and J dropped 2 bases, with 12 bases sitting between them. The CDR3 spans 15 residues. CDR3 in DNA: TGTGCCAGCAGTTACCGGGACTTCGGCAATCAGCCCCAGCATTTT. Its translation: CASSYRDFGNQPQHF.